A selection of T cell receptor beta chains follows, all from one sample in a study of cytomegalovirus exposure and HLA in healthy donors. The data were produced by immunoSEQ multiplex PCR, yet TCRdb's version contains in-frame clones alone and is incomplete. The profile shows around 150,000 clones, about 65% of them singletons. Sequencing was carried out using PBMCs. Receptor source: a woman younger than 45 in good health and CMV-seronegative. The CDR3 runs from the conserved cysteine through the conserved F or W. The order of the fields is J gene, V gene, D gene, clone size, CDR3 protein, CDR3 DNA. A D gene is named only where the DNA matches it firmly. Size is stated for part of the rows, as once, few or many counts, or as a class when the clone is expanded.

>TRBJ1-1|TRBV19|TRBD1|.
CASSTQGGTEAFF
TGTGCCAGTAGTACACAGGGGGGCACTGAAGCTTTCTTT
>TRBJ2-7|TRBV5-1|.|.
CASRRLEPSYEQYF
TGCGCCAGCAGACGACTGGAACCTTCCTACGAGCAGTACTTC
>TRBJ1-4|TRBV9|.|.
CASSSTGGSEKLFF
TGTGCCAGCAGCTCGACAGGCGGAAGTGAAAAACTGTTTTTT
>TRBJ1-4|TRBV7-2|.|few
CASSLGRPEKLFF
TGTGCCAGCAGCTTAGGGAGGCCCGAAAAACTGTTTTTT
>TRBJ2-7|TRBV6-5|TRBD1|once
CASRRDREAYEQYF
TGTGCCAGCAGACGGGACAGGGAAGCTTACGAGCAGTACTTC
>TRBJ2-1|TRBV9|TRBD1|.
CASSPSEQGMFF
TGTGCCAGCAGCCCCTCGGAACAGGGGATGTTCTTC
>TRBJ1-1|TRBV10-3|.|.
CAIGSGTEAFF
TGTGCCATCGGGTCCGGGACTGAAGCTTTCTTT
>TRBJ1-5|TRBV27|TRBD1|few
CASSLKGALNQPQHF
TGTGCCAGCAGTTTAAAGGGGGCCCTCAATCAGCCCCAGCATTTT
>TRBJ2-2|TRBV5-1|TRBD2|.
CASSWGPLSGGNTGELFF
TGCGCCAGCAGCTGGGGTCCCCTTAGCGGGGGGAACACCGGGGAGCTGTTTTTT
>TRBJ2-7|TRBV27|TRBD1|.
CASRRNSGTGNSYEQYF
TGTGCCAGCAGGAGAAATTCTGGGACAGGGAATTCCTACGAGCAGTACTTC
>TRBJ2-4|TRBV28|.|once
CASSSTWRHNIQYF
TGTGCCAGCAGTTCTACTTGGAGGCATAACATTCAGTACTTC
>TRBJ2-5|TRBV18|TRBD2|once
CASSIRLAGGTQETQYF
TGTGCCAGCTCAATCCGCCTAGCGGGGGGTACCCAAGAGACCCAGTACTTC
>TRBJ2-7|TRBV6-5|TRBD1|.
CASSSWTGYYEQYF
TGTGCCAGCAGTTCCTGGACAGGGTACTACGAGCAGTACTTC
>TRBJ2-7|TRBV5-1|TRBD2|.
CASSRTSGGYEQYF
TGCGCCAGCAGCCGGACTAGCGGGGGGTACGAGCAGTACTTC
>TRBJ1-2|TRBV5-5|.|.
CASSSDRIPGYTF
TGTGCCAGCAGCTCCGACAGGATTCCCGGCTACACCTTC
>TRBJ2-7|TRBV6-5|.|.
CASSQISYEQYF
TGTGCCAGCAGTCAAATTAGCTACGAGCAGTACTTC
>TRBJ2-7|TRBV5-1|TRBD2|.
CASSLVPSGSYEQYF
TGCGCCAGCAGCTTGGTTCCTAGCGGGAGTTACGAGCAGTACTTC
>TRBJ1-2|TRBV29-1|.|.
CSVGEGHNYGYTF
TGCAGCGTTGGGGAGGGCCATAACTATGGCTACACCTTC
>TRBJ2-1|TRBV7-9|.|.
CASSWYSLNEQFF
TGTGCCAGCAGCTGGTACTCGCTCAATGAGCAGTTCTTC
>TRBJ1-1|TRBV30|TRBD1|.
CAWDDRAGTEAFF
TGTGCCTGGGACGACAGGGCTGGCACTGAAGCTTTCTTT
>TRBJ2-7|TRBV11-2|TRBD2|.
CASKLTSGVYEQYF
TGTGCCAGCAAACTAACTAGCGGGGTCTACGAGCAGTACTTC
>TRBJ1-5|TRBV4-1|.|.
CASSQEAYSNQPQHF
TGCGCCAGCAGCCAAGAGGCATATAGCAATCAGCCCCAGCATTTT
>TRBJ2-7|TRBV5-8|TRBD1|.
CASSLGQGLDEQYF
TGTGCCAGCAGCTTGGGACAGGGTCTAGACGAGCAGTACTTC
>TRBJ2-5|TRBV6-6|TRBD1|.
CASSHPGQGFETQYF
TGTGCCAGCAGCCACCCAGGACAGGGGTTCGAGACCCAGTACTTC
>TRBJ1-4|TRBV14|.|few
CASSHARGGYEKLFF
TGTGCCAGCAGCCATGCCAGGGGAGGGTATGAAAAACTGTTTTTT
>TRBJ2-5|TRBV7-9|.|.
CASSREWERAQYF
TGTGCCAGCAGCCGAGAGTGGGAGCGGGCCCAGTACTTC
>TRBJ2-1|TRBV28|.|.
CASIGAGGYNEQFF
TGTGCCAGCATAGGTGCGGGCGGCTACAATGAGCAGTTCTTC
>TRBJ2-7|TRBV2|.|.
CASSDLSYEQYF
TGTGCCAGCAGTGATCTCTCCTACGAGCAGTACTTC
>TRBJ2-1|TRBV27|TRBD2|.
CASSLYPAGGRNEQFF
TGTGCCAGCAGTTTATATCCAGCGGGGGGAAGGAATGAGCAGTTCTTC
>TRBJ2-2|TRBV7-9|TRBD1|.
CASSPGTGPGGELFF
TGTGCCAGCAGCCCCGGGACAGGGCCTGGCGGGGAGCTGTTTTTT
>TRBJ2-3|TRBV29-1|.|.
CSVPWGDWYTDTQYF
TGCAGCGTTCCCTGGGGGGACTGGTACACAGATACGCAGTATTTT
>TRBJ1-2|TRBV30|.|.
CAWSIRVPALNF
TGTGCCTGGAGTATCCGCGTCCCCGCGCTGAACTTC
>TRBJ1-1|TRBV7-9|.|.
CASSFSPNTEAFF
TGTGCCAGCAGCTTTTCTCCGAACACTGAAGCTTTCTTT
>TRBJ2-2|TRBV5-1|TRBD2|.
CASSSGLASNTGELFF
TGCGCCAGCAGCTCGGGACTAGCGTCGAACACCGGGGAGCTGTTTTTT
>TRBJ2-7|TRBV4-1|.|few
CASSQDPSLEEIHYEQYF
TGCGCCAGCAGCCAAGACCCGTCCCTGGAGGAGATTCACTACGAGCAGTACTTC
>TRBJ1-2|TRBV6-1|.|.
CASSEPGLNYGYTF
TGTGCCAGCAGTGAACCGGGACTGAACTATGGCTACACCTTC
>TRBJ1-5|TRBV12-5|.|.
CASARDTSNQPQHF
TGTGCCAGTGCCCGGGACACTAGCAATCAGCCCCAGCATTTT
>TRBJ2-2|TRBV9|.|.
CASSVSATVDTGELFF
TGTGCCAGCAGCGTAAGTGCGACAGTCGACACCGGGGAGCTGTTTTTT
>TRBJ1-5|TRBV9|.|.
CASSVGGWRNQPQHF
TGTGCCAGCAGCGTAGGCGGGTGGAGGAATCAGCCCCAGCATTTT
>TRBJ2-1|TRBV4-1|TRBD2|few
CASSQDPDTASGRNEQFF
TGCGCCAGCAGCCAAGATCCCGATACGGCTAGCGGGAGAAATGAGCAGTTCTTC
>TRBJ1-1|TRBV5-6|TRBD1|few
CASSLNRGAWDTEAFF
TGTGCCAGCAGCTTGAACAGGGGCGCGTGGGACACTGAAGCTTTCTTT
>TRBJ2-1|TRBV9|TRBD2|few
CASSDTSGGWNEQFF
TGTGCCAGCAGCGATACTAGCGGGGGGTGGAATGAGCAGTTCTTC
>TRBJ2-6|TRBV7-3|.|.
CASSLGGGGANVLTF
TGTGCCAGCAGCTTAGGGGGAGGTGGGGCCAACGTCCTGACTTTC
>TRBJ1-1|TRBV5-4|TRBD1|few
CASSRQGPEAFF
TGTGCCAGCAGCCGACAGGGACCTGAAGCTTTCTTT
>TRBJ2-2|TRBV7-7|.|.
CASSHTSGRGHAGELFF
TGTGCTAGCAGCCATACTTCCGGCAGGGGCCATGCCGGGGAGCTGTTTTTT
>TRBJ2-3|TRBV7-6|TRBD1|.
CASRDRDTDTQYF
TGTGCCAGCCGGGACAGGGACACAGATACGCAGTATTTT
>TRBJ2-1|TRBV28|TRBD2|.
CASSPTSGRALGEQFF
TGTGCCAGCAGTCCAACTAGCGGGAGGGCTTTAGGTGAGCAGTTCTTC
>TRBJ1-1|TRBV19|TRBD1|.
CASRVDRGLNTEAFF
TGTGCCAGTAGGGTGGACAGGGGTCTGAACACTGAAGCTTTCTTT
>TRBJ2-3|TRBV7-6|TRBD2|.
CASSSHSGVRAKDTQYF
TGTGCCAGCAGCTCCCACAGCGGGGTCCGGGCTAAAGATACGCAGTATTTT
>TRBJ2-5|TRBV27|.|.
CASSRGSRETQYF
TGTGCCAGCAGTAGGGGGAGTCGCGAGACCCAGTACTTC
>TRBJ1-1|TRBV5-6|TRBD1|.
CASSWGTGVLEAFF
TGTGCCAGCAGCTGGGGGACAGGGGTCCTTGAAGCTTTCTTT
>TRBJ2-2|TRBV5-6|TRBD1|few
CASSPKGTGPTGELFF
TGTGCCAGCAGCCCCAAGGGGACAGGGCCTACCGGGGAGCTGTTTTTT
>TRBJ2-1|TRBV30|TRBD1|few
CAWTKLTRDRGLRMFRFF
TGTGCCTGGACCAAACTAACCCGGGACAGGGGGTTGAGGATGTTCAGATTCTTC
>TRBJ2-3|TRBV5-6|.|.
CASSLQGSDTQYF
TGTGCCAGCAGCTTGCAGGGTTCAGATACGCAGTATTTT
>TRBJ2-1|TRBV7-9|.|few
CSSSLERGEQFF
TGTTCCAGCAGCTTAGAAAGAGGTGAGCAGTTCTTC
>TRBJ2-1|TRBV6-1|.|few
CASSELGVFNEQFF
TGTGCCAGCAGTGAACTCGGGGTTTTTAATGAGCAGTTCTTC
>TRBJ1-1|TRBV19|.|few
CASSRQPNTEAFF
TGTGCCAGTAGTAGACAGCCGAACACTGAAGCTTTCTTT
>TRBJ2-7|TRBV5-1|.|.
CASSNYLNYEQYF
TGCGCCAGCAGTAACTACCTCAACTACGAGCAGTACTTC
>TRBJ2-7|TRBV5-5|TRBD2|few
CASSFGSGVYEQYF
TGTGCCAGCAGCTTTGGTAGCGGGGTCTACGAGCAGTACTTC